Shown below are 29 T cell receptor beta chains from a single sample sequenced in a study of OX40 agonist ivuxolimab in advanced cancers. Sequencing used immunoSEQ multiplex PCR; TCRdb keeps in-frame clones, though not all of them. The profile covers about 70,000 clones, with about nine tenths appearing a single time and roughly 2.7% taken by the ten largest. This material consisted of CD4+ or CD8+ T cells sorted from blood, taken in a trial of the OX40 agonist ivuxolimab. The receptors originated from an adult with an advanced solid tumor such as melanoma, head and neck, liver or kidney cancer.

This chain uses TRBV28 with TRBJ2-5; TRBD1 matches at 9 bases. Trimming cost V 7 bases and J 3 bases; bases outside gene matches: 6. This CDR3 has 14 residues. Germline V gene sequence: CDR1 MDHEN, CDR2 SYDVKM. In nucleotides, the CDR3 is TGTGCCAGCACTCCGGGACAGGGAAAAGAGACCCAGTACTTC. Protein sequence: CASTPGQGKETQYF.

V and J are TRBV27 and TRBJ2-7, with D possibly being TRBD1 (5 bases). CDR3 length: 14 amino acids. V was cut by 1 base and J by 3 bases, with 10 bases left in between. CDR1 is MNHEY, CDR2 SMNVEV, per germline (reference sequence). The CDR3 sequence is CASSLLGADYEQYF. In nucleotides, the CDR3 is TGTGCCAGCAGTTTATTAGGGGCAGACTACGAGCAGTACTTC.

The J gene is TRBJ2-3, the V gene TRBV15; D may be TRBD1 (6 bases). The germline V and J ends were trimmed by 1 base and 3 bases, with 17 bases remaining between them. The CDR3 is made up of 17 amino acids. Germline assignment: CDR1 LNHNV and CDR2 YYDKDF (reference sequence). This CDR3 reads CATSRVPRKGETDTQYF. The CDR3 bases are TGTGCCACCAGCAGAGTCCCTAGGAAGGGGGAAACAGATACGCAGTATTTT.

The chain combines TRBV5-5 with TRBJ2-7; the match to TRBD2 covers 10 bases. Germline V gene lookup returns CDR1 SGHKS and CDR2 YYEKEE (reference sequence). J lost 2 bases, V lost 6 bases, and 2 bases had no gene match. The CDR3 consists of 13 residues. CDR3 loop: CASKLAGAYEQYF. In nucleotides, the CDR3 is TGTGCCAGCAAGCTAGCGGGAGCCTACGAGCAGTACTTC.

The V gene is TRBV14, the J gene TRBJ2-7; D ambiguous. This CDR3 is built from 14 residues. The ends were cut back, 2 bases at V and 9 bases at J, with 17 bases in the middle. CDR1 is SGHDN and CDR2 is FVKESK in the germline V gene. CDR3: CASSQLSLQSAQYF. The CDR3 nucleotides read TGTGCCAGCAGCCAACTATCCCTTCAATCGGCGCAGTACTTC. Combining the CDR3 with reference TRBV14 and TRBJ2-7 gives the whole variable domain EAGVTQFPSHSVIEKGQTVTLRCDPISGHDNLYWYRRVMGKEIKFLLHFVKESKQDESGMPNNRFLAERTGGTYSTLKVQPAELEDSGVYFCASSQLSLQSAQYFGPGTRLTVT.

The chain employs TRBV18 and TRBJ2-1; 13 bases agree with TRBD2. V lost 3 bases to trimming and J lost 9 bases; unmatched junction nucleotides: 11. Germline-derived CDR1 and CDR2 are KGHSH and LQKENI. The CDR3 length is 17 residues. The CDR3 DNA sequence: TGTGCCAGCTCACCGAACATAGGGACTAGCGGGAATTTTGAGCAGTTCTTC. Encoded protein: CASSPNIGTSGNFEQFF.

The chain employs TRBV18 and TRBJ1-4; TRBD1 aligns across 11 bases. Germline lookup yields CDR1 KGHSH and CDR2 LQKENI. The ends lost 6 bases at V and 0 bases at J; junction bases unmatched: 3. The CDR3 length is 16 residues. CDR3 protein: CASSQDRGPTNEKLFF. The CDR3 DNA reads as TGTGCCAGCTCCCAGGACAGGGGGCCAACTAATGAAAAACTGTTTTTT.

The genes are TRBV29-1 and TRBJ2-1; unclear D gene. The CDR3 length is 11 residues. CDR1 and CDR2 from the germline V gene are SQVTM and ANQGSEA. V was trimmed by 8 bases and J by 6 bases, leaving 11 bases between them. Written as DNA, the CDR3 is TGCAGCCCCAAACTTCGCAATGAGCAGTTCTTC. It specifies CSPKLRNEQFF.

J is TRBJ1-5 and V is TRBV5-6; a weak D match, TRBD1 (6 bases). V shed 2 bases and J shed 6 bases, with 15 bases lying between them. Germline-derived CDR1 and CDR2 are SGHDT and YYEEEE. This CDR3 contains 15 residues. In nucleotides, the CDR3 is TGTGCCAGCAGCTTTGGCAGGGGTATAGGTCAGCCCCAGCATTTT. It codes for CASSFGRGIGQPQHF. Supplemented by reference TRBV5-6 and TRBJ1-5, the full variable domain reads DAGVTQSPTHLIKTRGQQVTLRCSPKSGHDTVSWYQQALGQGPQFIFQYYEEEERQRGNFPDRFSGHQFPNYSSELNVNALLLGDSALYLCASSFGRGIGQPQHFGDGTRLSIL.

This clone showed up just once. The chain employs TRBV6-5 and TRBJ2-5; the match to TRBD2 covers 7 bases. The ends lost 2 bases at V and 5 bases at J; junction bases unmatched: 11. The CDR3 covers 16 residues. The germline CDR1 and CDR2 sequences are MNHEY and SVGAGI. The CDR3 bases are TGTGCCAGCAGTTACACCTCACTAGCGCCAATGGAGACCCAGTACTTC. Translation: CASSYTSLAPMETQYF.

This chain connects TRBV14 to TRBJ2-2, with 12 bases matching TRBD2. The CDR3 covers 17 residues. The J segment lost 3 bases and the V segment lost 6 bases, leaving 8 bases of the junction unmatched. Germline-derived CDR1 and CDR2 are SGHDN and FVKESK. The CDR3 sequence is CASRPLAGGQDTGELFF. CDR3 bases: TGTGCCAGCAGGCCCCTAGCGGGAGGGCAGGACACCGGGGAGCTGTTTTTT.

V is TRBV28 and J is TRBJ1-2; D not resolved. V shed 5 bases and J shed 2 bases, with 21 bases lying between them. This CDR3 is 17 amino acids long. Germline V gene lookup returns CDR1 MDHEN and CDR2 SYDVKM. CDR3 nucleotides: TGTGCCAGCAGTCCCCCTTTTGGAATACGGGGAAACTATGGCTACACCTTC. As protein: CASSPPFGIRGNYGYTF.

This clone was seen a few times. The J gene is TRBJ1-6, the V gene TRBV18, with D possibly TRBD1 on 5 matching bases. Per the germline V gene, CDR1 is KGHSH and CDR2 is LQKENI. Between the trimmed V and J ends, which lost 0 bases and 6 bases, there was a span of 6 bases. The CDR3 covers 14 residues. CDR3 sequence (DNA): TGTGCCAGCTCACCACCGAGGGGTAATTCACCCCTCCACTTT. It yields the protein CASSPPRGNSPLHF.

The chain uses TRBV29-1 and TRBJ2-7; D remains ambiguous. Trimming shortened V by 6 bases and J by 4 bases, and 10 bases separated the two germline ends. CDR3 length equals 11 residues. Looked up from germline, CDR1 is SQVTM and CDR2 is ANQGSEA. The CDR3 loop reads CSVSTDYEQYF. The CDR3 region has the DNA TGCAGCGTGTCGACTGATTACGAGCAGTACTTC.

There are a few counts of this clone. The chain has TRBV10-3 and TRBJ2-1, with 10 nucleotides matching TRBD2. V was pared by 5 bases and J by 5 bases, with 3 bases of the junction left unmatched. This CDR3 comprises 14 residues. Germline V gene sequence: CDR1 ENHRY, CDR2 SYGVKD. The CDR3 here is CAISRTSGHNEQFF. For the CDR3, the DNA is TGTGCCATCAGTAGGACTAGCGGACACAATGAGCAGTTCTTC.

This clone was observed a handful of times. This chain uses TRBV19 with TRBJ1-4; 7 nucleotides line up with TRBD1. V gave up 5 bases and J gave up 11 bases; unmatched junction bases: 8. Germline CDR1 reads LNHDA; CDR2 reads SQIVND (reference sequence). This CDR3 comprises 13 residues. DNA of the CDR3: TGTGCCAGTAGTGGGGACAGCGCAAGGAAACTGTTTTTT. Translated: CASSGDSARKLFF.

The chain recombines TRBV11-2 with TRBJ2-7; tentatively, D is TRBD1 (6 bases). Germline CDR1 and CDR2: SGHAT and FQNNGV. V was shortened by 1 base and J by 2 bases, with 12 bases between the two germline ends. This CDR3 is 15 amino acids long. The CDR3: CASSLGRGLAYEQYF. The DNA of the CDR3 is TGTGCCAGCAGCTTAGGCAGGGGTTTGGCCTACGAGCAGTACTTC.

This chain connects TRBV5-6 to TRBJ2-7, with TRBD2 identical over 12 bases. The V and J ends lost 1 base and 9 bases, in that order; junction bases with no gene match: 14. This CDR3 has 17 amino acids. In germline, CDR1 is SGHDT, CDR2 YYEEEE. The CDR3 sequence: CASSLNRVGLAGNGQYF. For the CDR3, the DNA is TGTGCCAGCAGCTTGAATCGGGTAGGACTAGCGGGAAACGGGCAGTACTTC.

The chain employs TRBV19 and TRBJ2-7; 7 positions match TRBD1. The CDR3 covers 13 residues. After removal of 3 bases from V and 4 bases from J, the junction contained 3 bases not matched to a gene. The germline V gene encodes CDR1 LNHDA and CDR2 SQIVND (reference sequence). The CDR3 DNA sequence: TGTGCCAGTAGTATGGGACAGCCTTACGAGCAGTACTTC. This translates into CASSMGQPYEQYF.

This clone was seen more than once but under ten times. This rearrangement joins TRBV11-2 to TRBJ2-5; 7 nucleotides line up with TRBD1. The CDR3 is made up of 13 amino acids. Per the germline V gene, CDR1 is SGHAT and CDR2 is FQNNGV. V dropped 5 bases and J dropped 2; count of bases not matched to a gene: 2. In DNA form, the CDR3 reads TGTGCCAGCAGCGCGGACAGGCAAGAGACCCAGTACTTC. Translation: CASSADRQETQYF.

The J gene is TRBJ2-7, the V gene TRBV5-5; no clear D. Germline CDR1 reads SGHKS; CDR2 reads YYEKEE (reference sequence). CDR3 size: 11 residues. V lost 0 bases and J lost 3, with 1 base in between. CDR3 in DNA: TGTGCCAGCAGCTTGGGCTACGAGCAGTACTTC. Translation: CASSLGYEQYF.

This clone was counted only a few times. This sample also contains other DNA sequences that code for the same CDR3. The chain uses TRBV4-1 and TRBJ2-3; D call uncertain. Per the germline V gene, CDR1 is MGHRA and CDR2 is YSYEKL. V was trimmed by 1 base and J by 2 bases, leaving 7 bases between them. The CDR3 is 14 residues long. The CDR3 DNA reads TGCGCCAGCAGCCAAGGTGACAACACAGATACGCAGTATTTT. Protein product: CASSQGDNTDTQYF.

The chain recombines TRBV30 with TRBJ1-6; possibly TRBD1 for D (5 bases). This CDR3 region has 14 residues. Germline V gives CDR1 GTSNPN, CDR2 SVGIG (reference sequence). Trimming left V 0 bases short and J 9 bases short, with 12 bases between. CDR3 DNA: TGTGCCTGGAGTGTGCTGGGGCTCGGTTCACCCCTCCACTTT. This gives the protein CAWSVLGLGSPLHF.

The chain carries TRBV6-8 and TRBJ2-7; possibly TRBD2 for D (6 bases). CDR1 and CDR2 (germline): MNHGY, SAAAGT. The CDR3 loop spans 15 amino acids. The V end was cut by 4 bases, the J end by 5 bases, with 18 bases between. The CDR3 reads CASSSLRTTSNEQYF. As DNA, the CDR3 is TGTGCCAGCAGTTCCCTAAGAACAACTAGCAACGAGCAGTACTTC.

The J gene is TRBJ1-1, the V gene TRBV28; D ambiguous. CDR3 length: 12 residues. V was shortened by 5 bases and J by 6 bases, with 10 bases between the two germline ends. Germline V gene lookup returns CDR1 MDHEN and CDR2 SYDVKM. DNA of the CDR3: TGTGCCAGCAGTCCCCGCCGGCCTGAAGCTTTCTTT. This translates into CASSPRRPEAFF.

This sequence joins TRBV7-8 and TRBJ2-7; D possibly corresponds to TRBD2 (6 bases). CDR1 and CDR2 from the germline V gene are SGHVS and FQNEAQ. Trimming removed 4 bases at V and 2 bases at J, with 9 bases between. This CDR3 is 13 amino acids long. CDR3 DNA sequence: TGTGCCAGCAGCTCTCGGGAGACCTACGAGCAGTACTTC. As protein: CASSSRETYEQYF.

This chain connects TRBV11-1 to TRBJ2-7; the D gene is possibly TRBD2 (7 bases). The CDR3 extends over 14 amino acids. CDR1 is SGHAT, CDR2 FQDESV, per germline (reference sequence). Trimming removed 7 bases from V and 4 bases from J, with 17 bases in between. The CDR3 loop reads CASTQGRGGYEQYF. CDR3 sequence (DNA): TGTGCCAGCACCCAGGGGAGGGGAGGATACGAGCAGTACTTC.

The chain's CDR3 is CASSLGGGTGREKLFF. The DNA of the CDR3 is TGCGCCAGCAGCTTGGGGGGCGGGACAGGACGTGAAAAACTGTTTTTT. This chain joins TRBV5-1 and TRBJ1-4; 8 nucleotides line up with TRBD1. Germline CDR1 SGHRS, CDR2 YFSETQ. V lost 0 bases, J lost 7 bases, and 8 bases stayed unmatched. The CDR3 is made up of 16 amino acids.

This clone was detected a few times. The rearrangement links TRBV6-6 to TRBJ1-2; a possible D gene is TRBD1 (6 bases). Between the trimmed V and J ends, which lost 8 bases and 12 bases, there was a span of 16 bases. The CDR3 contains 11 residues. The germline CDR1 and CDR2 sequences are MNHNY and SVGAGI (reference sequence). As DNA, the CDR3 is TGTGCCAGCGGCCATGACAGGTCCCACACCTTC. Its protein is CASGHDRSHTF.